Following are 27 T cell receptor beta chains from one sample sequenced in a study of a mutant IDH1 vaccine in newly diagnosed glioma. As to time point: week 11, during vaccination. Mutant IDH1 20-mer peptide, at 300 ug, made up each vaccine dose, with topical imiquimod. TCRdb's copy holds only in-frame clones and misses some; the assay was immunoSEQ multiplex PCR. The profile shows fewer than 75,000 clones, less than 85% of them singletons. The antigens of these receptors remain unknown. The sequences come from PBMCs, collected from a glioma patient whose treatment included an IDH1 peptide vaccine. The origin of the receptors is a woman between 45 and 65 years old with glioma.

This CDR3 is CASSSLASEQYF. The CDR3 nucleotides are TGTGCCAGCAGTTCCCTAGCTAGCGAGCAGTACTTC. V gene TRBV5-4 combines with J gene TRBJ2-7; possibly TRBD2 for D (5 bases). V lost 5 bases and J 6 bases, leaving 12 bases between the germline ends. The CDR3 is 12 residues long. The V gene's germline CDR1 is SGHNT and CDR2 YYREEE (reference sequence).

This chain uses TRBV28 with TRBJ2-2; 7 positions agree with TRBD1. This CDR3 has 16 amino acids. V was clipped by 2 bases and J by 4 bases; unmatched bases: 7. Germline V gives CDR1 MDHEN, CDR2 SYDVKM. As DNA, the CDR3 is TGTGCCAGCAGTTTACCCGCGACAGGGAGCACCGGGGAGCTGTTTTTT. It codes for CASSLPATGSTGELFF. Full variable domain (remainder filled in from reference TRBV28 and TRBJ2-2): DVKVTQSSRYLVKRTGEKVFLECVQDMDHENMFWYRQDPGLGLRLIYFSYDVKMKEKGDIPEGYSVSREKKERFSLILESASTNQTSMYLCASSLPATGSTGELFFGEGSRLTVL.

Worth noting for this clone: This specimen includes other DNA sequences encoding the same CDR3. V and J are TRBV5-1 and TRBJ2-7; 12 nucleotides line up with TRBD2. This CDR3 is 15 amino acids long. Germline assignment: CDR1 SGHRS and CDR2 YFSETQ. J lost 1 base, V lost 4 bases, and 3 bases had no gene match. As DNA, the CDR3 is TGCGCCAGCAGCCTCGGACTAGCGGGGTCCTACGAGCAGTACTTC. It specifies CASSLGLAGSYEQYF.

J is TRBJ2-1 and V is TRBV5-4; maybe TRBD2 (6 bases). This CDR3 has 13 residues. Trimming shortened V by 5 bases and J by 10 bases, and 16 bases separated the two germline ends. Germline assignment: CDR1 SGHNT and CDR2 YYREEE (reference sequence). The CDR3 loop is CASRWVGSGEQFF. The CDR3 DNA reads TGTGCCAGCAGGTGGGTCGGGAGCGGAGAGCAGTTCTTC.

The DNA of the CDR3 is TGTGCCAGCAGCTTTGGGGTGGCTGACGGGGAGCTGTTTTTT. This encodes CASSFGVADGELFF. This chain links TRBV7-9 with TRBJ2-2, with unresolved D. The V gene's germline CDR1 is SEHNR and CDR2 FQNEAQ (reference sequence). The CDR3 runs 14 residues. V shed 3 bases and J shed 7 bases, with 12 bases lying between them.

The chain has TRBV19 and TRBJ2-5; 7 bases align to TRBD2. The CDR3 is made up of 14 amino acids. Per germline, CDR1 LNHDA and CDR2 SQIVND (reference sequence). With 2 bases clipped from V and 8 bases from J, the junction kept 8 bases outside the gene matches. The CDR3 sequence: CASSIMGLPGTQYF. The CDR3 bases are TGTGCCAGTAGTATAATGGGACTACCAGGAACCCAGTACTTC.

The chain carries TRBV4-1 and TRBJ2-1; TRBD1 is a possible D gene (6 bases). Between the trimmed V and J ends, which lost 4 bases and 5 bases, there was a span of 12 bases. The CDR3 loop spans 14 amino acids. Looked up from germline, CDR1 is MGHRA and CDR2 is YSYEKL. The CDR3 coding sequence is TGCGCCAGCAGCCGCAGGGGTATGGACAATGAGCAGTTCTTC. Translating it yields CASSRRGMDNEQFF.

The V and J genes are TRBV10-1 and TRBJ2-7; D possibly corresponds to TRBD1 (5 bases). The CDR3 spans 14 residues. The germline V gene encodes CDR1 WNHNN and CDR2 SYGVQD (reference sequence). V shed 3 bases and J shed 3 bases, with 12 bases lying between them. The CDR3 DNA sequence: TGCGCCAGCAGTGAAATAGGGGTGATCTACGAGCAGTACTTC. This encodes CASSEIGVIYEQYF.

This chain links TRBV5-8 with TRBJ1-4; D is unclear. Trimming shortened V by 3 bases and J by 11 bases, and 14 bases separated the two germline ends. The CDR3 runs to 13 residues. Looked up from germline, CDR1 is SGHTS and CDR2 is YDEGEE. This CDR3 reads CASSSSPMRKLFF. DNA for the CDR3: TGTGCCAGCAGCTCAAGCCCGATGAGGAAACTGTTTTTT.

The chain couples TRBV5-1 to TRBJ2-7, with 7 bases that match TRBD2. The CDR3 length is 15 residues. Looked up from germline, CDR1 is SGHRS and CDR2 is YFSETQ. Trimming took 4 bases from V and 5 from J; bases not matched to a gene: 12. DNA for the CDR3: TGCGCCAGCAGCCCCGGAAATTCGGGGGGAGACGAGCAGTACTTC. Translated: CASSPGNSGGDEQYF.

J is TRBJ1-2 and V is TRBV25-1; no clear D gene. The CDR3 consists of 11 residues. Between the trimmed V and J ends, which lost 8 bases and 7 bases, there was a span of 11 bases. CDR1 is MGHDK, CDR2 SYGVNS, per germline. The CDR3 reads CASSRGSGYTF. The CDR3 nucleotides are TGTGCCAGCTCCCGGGGTAGTGGCTACACCTTC.

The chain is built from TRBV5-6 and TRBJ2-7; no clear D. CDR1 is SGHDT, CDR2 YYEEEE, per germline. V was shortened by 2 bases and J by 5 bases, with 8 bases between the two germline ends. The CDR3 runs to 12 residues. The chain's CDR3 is CASSFSRHEQYF. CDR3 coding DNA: TGTGCCAGCAGCTTCTCTAGGCACGAGCAGTACTTC.

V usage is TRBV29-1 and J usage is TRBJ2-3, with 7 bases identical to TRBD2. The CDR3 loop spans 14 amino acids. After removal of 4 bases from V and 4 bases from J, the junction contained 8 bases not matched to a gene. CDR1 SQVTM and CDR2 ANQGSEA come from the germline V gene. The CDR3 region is CSVGGSGAPDTQYF. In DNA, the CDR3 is TGCAGCGTTGGTGGAAGCGGGGCCCCAGATACGCAGTATTTT.

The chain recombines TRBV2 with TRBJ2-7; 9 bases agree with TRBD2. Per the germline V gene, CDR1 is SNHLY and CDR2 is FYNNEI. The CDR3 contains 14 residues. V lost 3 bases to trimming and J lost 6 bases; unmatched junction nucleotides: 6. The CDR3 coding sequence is TGTGCCAGCAGTGATAGCGGGGGTCGCGGCGAGCAGTACTTC. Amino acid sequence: CASSDSGGRGEQYF.

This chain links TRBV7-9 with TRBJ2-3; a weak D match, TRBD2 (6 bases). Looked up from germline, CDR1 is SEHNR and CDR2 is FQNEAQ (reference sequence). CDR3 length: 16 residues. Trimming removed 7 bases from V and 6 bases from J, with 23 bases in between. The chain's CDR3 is CASTGPRGVQHDTQYF. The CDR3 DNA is TGTGCCAGCACTGGACCCCGCGGGGTGCAGCACGATACGCAGTATTTT.

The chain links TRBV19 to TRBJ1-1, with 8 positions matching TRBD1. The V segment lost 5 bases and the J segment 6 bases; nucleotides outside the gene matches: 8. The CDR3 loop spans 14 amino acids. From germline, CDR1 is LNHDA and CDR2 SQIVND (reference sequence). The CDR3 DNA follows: TGTGCCAGTAGTCCAATCGACAGGGGCGCTGAAGCTTTCTTT. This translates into CASSPIDRGAEAFF. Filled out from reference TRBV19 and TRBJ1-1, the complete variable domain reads DGGITQSPKYLFRKEGQNVTLSCEQNLNHDAMYWYRQDPGQGLRLIYYSQIVNDFQKGDIAEGYSVSREKKESFPLTVTSAQKNPTAFYLCASSPIDRGAEAFFGQGTRLTVV.

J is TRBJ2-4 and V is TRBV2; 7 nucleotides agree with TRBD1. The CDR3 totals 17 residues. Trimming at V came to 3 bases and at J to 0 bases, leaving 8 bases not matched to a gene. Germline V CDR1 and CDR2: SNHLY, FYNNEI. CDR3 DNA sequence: TGTGCCAGCAGTGAGGGTAACAGGGGCCTAGCCAAAAACATTCAGTACTTC. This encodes CASSEGNRGLAKNIQYF.

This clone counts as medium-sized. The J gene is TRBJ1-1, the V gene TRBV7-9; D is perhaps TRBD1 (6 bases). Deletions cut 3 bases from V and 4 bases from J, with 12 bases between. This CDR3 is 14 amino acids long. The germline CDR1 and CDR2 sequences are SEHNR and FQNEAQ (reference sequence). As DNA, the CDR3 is TGTGCCAGCAGCTTTGAGGGGGTGGGCACTGAAGCTTTCTTT. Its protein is CASSFEGVGTEAFF.

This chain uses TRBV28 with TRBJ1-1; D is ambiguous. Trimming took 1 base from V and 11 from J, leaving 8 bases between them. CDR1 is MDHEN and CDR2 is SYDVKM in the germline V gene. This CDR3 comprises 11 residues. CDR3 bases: TGTGCCAGCAGTTTATCCTGGGAGGCTTTCTTT. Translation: CASSLSWEAFF.

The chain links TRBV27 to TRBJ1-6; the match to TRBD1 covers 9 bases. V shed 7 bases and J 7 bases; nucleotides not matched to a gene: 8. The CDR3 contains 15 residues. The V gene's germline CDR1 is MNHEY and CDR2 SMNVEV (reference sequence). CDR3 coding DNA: TGTGCCAGCACCCCCCTAGACAGGGGGAATTCACCCCTCCACTTT. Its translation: CASTPLDRGNSPLHF.

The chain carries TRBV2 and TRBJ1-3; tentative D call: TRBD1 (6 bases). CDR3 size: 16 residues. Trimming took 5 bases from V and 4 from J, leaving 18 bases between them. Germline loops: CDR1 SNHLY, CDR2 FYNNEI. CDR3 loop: CASSRYLTGKGNTIYF. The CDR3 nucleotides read TGTGCCAGCAGTCGCTACCTTACAGGGAAGGGAAACACCATATATTTT.

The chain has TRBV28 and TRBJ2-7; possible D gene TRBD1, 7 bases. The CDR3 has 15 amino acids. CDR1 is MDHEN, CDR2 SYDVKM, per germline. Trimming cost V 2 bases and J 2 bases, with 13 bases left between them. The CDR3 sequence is CASSLAGTATYEQYF. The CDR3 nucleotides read TGTGCCAGCAGTTTAGCGGGGACAGCAACCTACGAGCAGTACTTC.

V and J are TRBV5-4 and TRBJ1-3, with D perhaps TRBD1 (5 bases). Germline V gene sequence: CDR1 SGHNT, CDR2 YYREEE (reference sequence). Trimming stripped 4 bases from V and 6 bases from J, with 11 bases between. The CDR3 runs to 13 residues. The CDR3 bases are TGTGCCAGCAGCAGGGGTGGGGAAAACACCATATATTTT. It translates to CASSRGGENTIYF.

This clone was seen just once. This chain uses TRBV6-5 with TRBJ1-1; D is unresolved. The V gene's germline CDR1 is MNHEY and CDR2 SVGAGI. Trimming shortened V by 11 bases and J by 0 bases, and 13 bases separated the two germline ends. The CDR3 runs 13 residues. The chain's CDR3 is CAAKAWMNTEAFF. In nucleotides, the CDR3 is TGTGCCGCTAAGGCTTGGATGAACACTGAAGCTTTCTTT.

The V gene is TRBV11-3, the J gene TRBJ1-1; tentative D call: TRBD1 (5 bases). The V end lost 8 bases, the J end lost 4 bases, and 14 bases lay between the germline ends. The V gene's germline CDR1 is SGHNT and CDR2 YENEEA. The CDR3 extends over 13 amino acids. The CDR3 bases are TGTGCCAGCCGTGGGGGGGGATTCACTGAAGCTTTCTTT. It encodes CASRGGGFTEAFF. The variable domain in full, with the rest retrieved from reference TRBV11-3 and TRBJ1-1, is EAGVVQSPRYKIIEKKQPVAFWCNPISGHNTLYWYLQNLGQGPELLIRYENEEAVDDSQLPKDRFSAERLKGVDSTLKIQPAELGDSAVYLCASRGGGFTEAFFGQGTRLTVV.

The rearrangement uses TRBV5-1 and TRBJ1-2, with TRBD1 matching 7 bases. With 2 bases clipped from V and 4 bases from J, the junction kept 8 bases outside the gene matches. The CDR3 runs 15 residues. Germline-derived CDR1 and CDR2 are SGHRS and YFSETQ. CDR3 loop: CASSLEGGAGYGYTF. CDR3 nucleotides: TGCGCCAGCAGCTTAGAAGGGGGCGCCGGCTATGGCTACACCTTC.

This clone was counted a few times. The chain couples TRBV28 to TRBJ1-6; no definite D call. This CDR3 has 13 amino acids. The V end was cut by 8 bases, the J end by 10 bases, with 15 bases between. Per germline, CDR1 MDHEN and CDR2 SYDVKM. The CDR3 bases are TGTGCCAGCCAGACCGCAATAGGGTCACCCCTCCACTTT. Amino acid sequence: CASQTAIGSPLHF. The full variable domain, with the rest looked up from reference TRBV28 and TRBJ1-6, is DVKVTQSSRYLVKRTGEKVFLECVQDMDHENMFWYRQDPGLGLRLIYFSYDVKMKEKGDIPEGYSVSREKKERFSLILESASTNQTSMYLCASQTAIGSPLHFGNGTRLTVT.